The present T cell receptor beta chain was sequenced within a study of Ad26.COV2.S vaccination and SARS-CoV-2 variants. Overall study context: By the intramuscular route, Ad26.COV2.S was given once, or twice 56 days apart.

The protocol was immunoSEQ multiplex PCR, while the TCRdb copy is restricted to in-frame clones and leaves out a portion. The sample records 400,000 to 450,000 clones, about 90% being singletons. There are 15 residues in the CDR3. V lost 3 bases and J lost 1; bases outside the gene matches: 1. The V gene's germline CDR1 is PRHDT and CDR2 FYEKMQ (reference sequence). This clone has more than one count but fewer than ten. Treatment described: some 20 received Ad26.COV2.S at low or high dose, single or two shots; about 5 received placebo; per-sample allocation not given. Sampling happened 63 days after the first vaccine or placebo injection.

The gene calls are TRBV13 and TRBJ1-5; TRBD1 matches 9 bases. The clonotype originates from a person aged 18-65 years who received the Ad26.COV2.S COVID-19 vaccine or a placebo. The source was peripheral blood, collected in a trial of Ad26.COV2.S vaccine versus placebo. CDR3 residues: CASSFGQGSNQPQHF. CDR3 bases: TGTGCCAGCAGCTTTGGACAGGGGAGCAATCAGCCCCAGCATTTT.